A single sample is the source of the 17 T cell receptor beta chains below, sequenced in a study of CD8 T cells in ankylosing spondylitis. TCRdb recomputed calls from the 5' RACE reads with MiXCR, one row per CDR3 protein. The profile covers about 150,000 distinct CDR3 sequences, with roughly 30% appearing a single time and around 6% taken by the ten largest. The material sequenced was synovial fluid, either unsorted or a sorted T cell fraction (not recorded which). The receptors derive from a male donor with ankylosing spondylitis.

Note on this clonotype: A much larger clone lies a single base off, so this may be a read error. This chain joins TRBV20-1 and TRBJ2-7; D remains ambiguous. The CDR3 contains 13 residues. Between the trimmed V and J ends, which lost 6 bases and 1 base, there was a span of 13 bases. The germline V gene encodes CDR1 DFQATT and CDR2 SNEGSKA (reference sequence). For the CDR3, the DNA is TGCAGTGCCCCGGTGTTTGGGTCCTACGAGCAGTACTTC. This gives the protein CSAPVFGSYEQYF.

This clonotype was counted many times. The rearrangement joins TRBV5-6 to TRBJ1-2; D gene uncertain. The CDR3 loop spans 12 amino acids. V shed 0 bases and J shed 5 bases, with 5 bases lying between them. Germline CDR1 SGHDT, CDR2 YYEEEE. The CDR3 region has the DNA TGTGCCAGCAGCTTGGAAGAGTATGGCTACACCTTC. It translates to CASSLEEYGYTF.

J is TRBJ2-7 and V is TRBV10-3; 8 positions agree with TRBD1. The CDR3 spans 12 residues. The germline V gene encodes CDR1 ENHRY and CDR2 SYGVKD. Unmatched junction bases numbered 2, after V lost 4 bases and J lost 6 bases. CDR3 loop: CAISADRVEQYF. DNA of the CDR3: TGTGCCATCAGTGCGGACAGGGTCGAGCAGTACTTC.

This rearrangement joins TRBV14 to TRBJ2-3; 7 nucleotides line up with TRBD2. Unmatched junction bases numbered 8, after V lost 4 bases and J lost 1 base. This CDR3 has 16 residues. Germline V lookup: CDR1 SGHDN, CDR2 FVKESK. Here the CDR3 reads CASSLRRGGGTDTQYF. The CDR3 DNA reads TGTGCCAGCAGCCTCAGGCGGGGAGGGGGCACAGATACGCAGTATTTT.

This chain connects TRBV20-1 to TRBJ1-6; D gene ambiguous. Germline CDR1 and CDR2: DFQATT and SNEGSKA (reference sequence). The V end was cut by 5 bases, the J end by 9 bases, with 14 bases between. The CDR3 is 13 amino acids. The CDR3 protein is CSAPTTWGSPLHF. The DNA for the CDR3 is TGCAGTGCTCCCACTACCTGGGGTTCACCCCTCCACTTT.

This clonotype was counted between two and nine times. This chain uses TRBV5-1 with TRBJ2-5, with TRBD1 as a possible D gene (5 bases). V was cut by 4 bases and J by 4 bases, with 14 bases left in between. The CDR3 loop spans 14 amino acids. Germline V gives CDR1 SGHRS, CDR2 YFSETQ. CDR3 bases: TGCGCCAGCAGCAGCCAGAGCCAGGGAGAGACCCAGTACTTC. It codes for CASSSQSQGETQYF.

The chain links TRBV27 to TRBJ2-2; TRBD1 matches at 12 bases. V shed 7 bases and J 2 bases; nucleotides not matched to a gene: 11. Germline V gene data show CDR1 as MNHEY and CDR2 as SMNVEV (reference sequence). The CDR3 spans 18 residues. CDR3 sequence: CASTTRDRGRLNTGELFF. The CDR3 DNA is TGTGCCAGCACCACCCGGGACAGGGGGCGACTAAACACCGGGGAGCTGTTTTTT.

This clonotype was picked up many times. The gene calls are TRBV20-1 and TRBJ2-3; 11 bases align to TRBD2. This CDR3 spans 16 amino acids. Germline CDR1 is DFQATT and CDR2 is SNEGSKA (reference sequence). Trimming cost V 1 base and J 6 bases; bases outside gene matches: 9. The CDR3 spells CSARGGLAGGIDTQYF. As DNA, the CDR3 is TGCAGTGCTAGAGGGGGGCTAGCGGGGGGAATTGATACGCAGTATTTT.

This sequence joins TRBV18 and TRBJ1-1; D ambiguous. The V end was cut by 4 bases, the J end by 3 bases, with 15 bases between. The CDR3 is 15 residues long. Germline V gives CDR1 KGHSH, CDR2 LQKENI. The DNA for the CDR3 is TGTGCCAGCTCACGGACCGGGGAGGGTGACACTGAAGCTTTCTTT. Protein: CASSRTGEGDTEAFF.

This clonotype was detected only a few times. The chain has TRBV20-1 and TRBJ1-1; TRBD1 matches 8 bases. V shed 6 bases, J shed 8 bases, and the junction held 8 bases outside the gene matches. The germline V gene has CDR1 DFQATT and CDR2 SNEGSKA (reference sequence). The CDR3 extends over 12 amino acids. The CDR3 nucleotides are TGCAGTGCCCCCGGGACAGGACGCGAAGCTTTCTTT. Its translation is CSAPGTGREAFF.

In its sample, this clonotype was seen many times. The chain recombines TRBV10-3 with TRBJ1-1; D is possibly TRBD1 (5 bases). Per the germline V gene, CDR1 is ENHRY and CDR2 is SYGVKD. V lost 4 bases and J lost 1, with 13 bases in between. This CDR3 is 15 amino acids long. For the CDR3, the DNA is TGTGCCATCAGTGGCTTCCGGGACGGGAACACTGAAGCTTTCTTT. It translates to CAISGFRDGNTEAFF.

This rearrangement joins TRBV20-1 to TRBJ2-7; D gene unclear. This CDR3 is 10 amino acids long. Germline V lookup: CDR1 DFQATT, CDR2 SNEGSKA (reference sequence). V lost 3 bases and J 6 bases, leaving 6 bases between the germline ends. DNA of the CDR3: TGCAGTGCTAGTAGTACCGAGCAGTACTTC. Encoded protein: CSASSTEQYF.

The V gene is TRBV27, the J gene TRBJ2-3; D not resolved. Germline CDR1 is MNHEY and CDR2 is SMNVEV (reference sequence). There are 14 residues in the CDR3. The ends were cut back, 1 base at V and 7 bases at J, with 12 bases in the middle. CDR3 loop: CASSLLGWGNTQYF. CDR3 coding DNA: TGTGCCAGCAGTTTATTGGGGTGGGGAAATACGCAGTATTTT.

This clonotype was detected a few times. V and J are TRBV7-3 and TRBJ1-1; 11 bases align to TRBD1. After removal of 2 bases from V and 10 bases from J, the junction contained 3 bases not matched to a gene. In germline, CDR1 is SGHTA, CDR2 FQGTGA. CDR3 length: 13 residues. The CDR3 DNA sequence: TGTGCCAGCAGCTTAGGGGGACAGGGGGGAGCTTTCTTT. This gives the protein CASSLGGQGGAFF.

This chain joins TRBV11-2 and TRBJ1-1; 11 positions match TRBD1. The V segment lost 8 bases and the J segment 5 bases; nucleotides outside the gene matches: 10. Germline assignment: CDR1 SGHAT and CDR2 FQNNGV. This CDR3 spans 15 amino acids. Here the CDR3 reads CASSQGGQGGTEAFF. DNA for the CDR3: TGTGCCAGCTCCCAGGGGGGACAGGGGGGAACTGAAGCTTTCTTT.

The sample holds a few counts of this clonotype. The chain carries TRBV20-1 and TRBJ2-3; TRBD2 matches at 7 bases. V was pared by 7 bases and J by 5 bases, with 6 bases of the junction left unmatched. CDR1 is DFQATT, CDR2 SNEGSKA, per germline (reference sequence). CDR3 length: 12 residues. The CDR3 DNA is TGCAGTGGGCGGGGAGGGATAGATACGCAGTATTTT. Residues: CSGRGGIDTQYF.

The chain uses TRBV18 and TRBJ1-2; 12 bases match TRBD1. The CDR3 has 14 amino acids. V lost 0 bases and J lost 11; bases outside the gene matches: 4. Per the germline V gene, CDR1 is KGHSH and CDR2 is LQKENI. The DNA for the CDR3 is TGTGCCAGCTCACCACCGGGACAGGGGGCGGTTTACACCTTC. This codes for CASSPPGQGAVYTF.